This entry is about one T cell receptor (beta chain). This specimen belongs to a study of blood T cell repertoires in COVID-19. Study in general: COVID-19 samples, acute and convalescent, were from the United States, Italy and Spain. PBMCs, B-cell-depleted T cells, or T cells provided the cDNA or gDNA that made up the material.

Sequencing was performed with immunoSEQ multiplex PCR; in TCRdb, only in-frame clones are kept and a portion is missing. The sample records under 130,000 clones, roughly 80% being singletons. The ends lost 5 bases at V and 0 bases at J; junction bases unmatched: 5. Germline CDR1 and CDR2: SEHNR and FQNEAQ (reference sequence). CDR3 length: 15 residues. The clonotype originates from a man between 65 and 85 years old with active or convalescent COVID-19. Sequencing was carried out using peripheral blood. This sequence joins TRBV7-9 and TRBJ2-7; 9 bases align to TRBD1. Here the CDR3 reads CASSPRQGGSYEQYF. The CDR3 coding sequence is TGTGCCAGCAGCCCTAGACAGGGGGGCTCCTACGAGCAGTACTTC. Using reference TRBV7-9 and TRBJ2-7 for the parts outside the CDR3, the full variable domain is DTGVSQNPRHKITKRGQNVTFRCDPISEHNRLYWYRQTLGQGPEFLTYFQNEAQLEKSRLLSDRFSAERPKGSFSTLEIQRTEQGDSAMYLCASSPRQGGSYEQYFGPGTRLTVT.